The 2 T cell receptor beta chains below come from one sample, sequenced in a study of blood T cell repertoires in COVID-19. Clones were sequenced by immunoSEQ multiplex PCR, and TCRdb holds only the in-frame ones, with some missing. This table holds roughly 250,000 clones, roughly 82% found once. Sequences were obtained from peripheral blood. These receptors were collected from a woman older than 75 with active or convalescent COVID-19.

The J gene is TRBJ1-6, the V gene TRBV30; D perhaps matches TRBD1 (6 bases). Germline assignment: CDR1 GTSNPN and CDR2 SVGIG (reference sequence). The length of the CDR3 is 15 residues. Trimming stripped 3 bases from V and 6 bases from J, with 15 bases between. CDR3 sequence: CAWSVGQPSNSPLHF. In nucleotides, the CDR3 is TGTGCCTGGAGCGTAGGACAGCCCTCTAATTCACCCCTCCACTTT.

DNA of the CDR3: TGTGCCAGTAGGACGGGGGACTTTAGCAATCAGCCCCAGCATTTT. Its protein is CASRTGDFSNQPQHF. This rearrangement joins TRBV19 to TRBJ1-5; D is perhaps TRBD1 (5 bases). The V end was cut by 6 bases, the J end by 0 bases, with 12 bases between. The CDR3 is made up of 15 amino acids. Germline V gene lookup returns CDR1 LNHDA and CDR2 SQIVND (reference sequence).